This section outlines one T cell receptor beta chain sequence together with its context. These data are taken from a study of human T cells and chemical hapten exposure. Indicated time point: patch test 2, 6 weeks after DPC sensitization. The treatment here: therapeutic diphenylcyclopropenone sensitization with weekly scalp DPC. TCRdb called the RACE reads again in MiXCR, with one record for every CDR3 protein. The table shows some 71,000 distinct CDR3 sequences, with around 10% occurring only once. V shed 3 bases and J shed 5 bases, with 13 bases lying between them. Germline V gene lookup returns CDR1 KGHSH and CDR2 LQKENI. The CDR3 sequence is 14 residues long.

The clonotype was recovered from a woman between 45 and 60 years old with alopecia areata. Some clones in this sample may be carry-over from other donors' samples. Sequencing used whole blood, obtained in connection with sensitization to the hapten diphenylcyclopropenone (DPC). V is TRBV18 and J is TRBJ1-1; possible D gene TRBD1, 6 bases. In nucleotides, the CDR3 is TGTGCCAGCTCACCCGGGGGGGCGGGAACTGAAGCTTTCTTT. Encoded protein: CASSPGGAGTEAFF.